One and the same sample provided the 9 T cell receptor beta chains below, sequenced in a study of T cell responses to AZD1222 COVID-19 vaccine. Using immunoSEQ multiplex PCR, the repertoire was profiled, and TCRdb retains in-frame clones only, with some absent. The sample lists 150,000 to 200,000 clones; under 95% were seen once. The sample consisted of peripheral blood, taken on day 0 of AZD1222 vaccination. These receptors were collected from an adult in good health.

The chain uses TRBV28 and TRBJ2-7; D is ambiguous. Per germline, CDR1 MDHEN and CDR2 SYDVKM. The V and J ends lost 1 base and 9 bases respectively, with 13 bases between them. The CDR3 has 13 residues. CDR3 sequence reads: CASSLYPDARQYF. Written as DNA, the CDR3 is TGTGCCAGCAGTTTATACCCCGATGCTCGGCAGTACTTC.

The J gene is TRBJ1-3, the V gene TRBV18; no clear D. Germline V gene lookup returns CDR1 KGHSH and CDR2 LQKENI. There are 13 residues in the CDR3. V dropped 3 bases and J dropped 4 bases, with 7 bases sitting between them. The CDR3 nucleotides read TGTGCCAGCTCACCGGCGGCAGGAAACACCATATATTTT. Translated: CASSPAAGNTIYF.

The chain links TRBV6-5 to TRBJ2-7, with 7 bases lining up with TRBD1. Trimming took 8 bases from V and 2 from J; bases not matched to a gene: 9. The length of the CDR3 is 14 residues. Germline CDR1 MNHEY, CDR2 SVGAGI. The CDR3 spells CASPSGQRPYEQYF. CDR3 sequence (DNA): TGTGCCAGCCCCTCGGGACAGAGACCCTACGAGCAGTACTTC.

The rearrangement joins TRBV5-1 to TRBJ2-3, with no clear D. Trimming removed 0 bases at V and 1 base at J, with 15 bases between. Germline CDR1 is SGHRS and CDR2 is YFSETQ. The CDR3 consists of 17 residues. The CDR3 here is CASSLGFSLVGTDTQYF. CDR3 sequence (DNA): TGCGCCAGCAGCTTGGGGTTTAGCCTAGTTGGCACAGATACGCAGTATTTT.

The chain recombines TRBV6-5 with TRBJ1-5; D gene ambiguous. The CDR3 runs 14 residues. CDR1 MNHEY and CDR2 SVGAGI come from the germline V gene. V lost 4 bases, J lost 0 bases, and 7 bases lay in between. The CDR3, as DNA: TGTGCCAGCAGTTGGCGGCATAGCAATCAGCCCCAGCATTTT. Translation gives CASSWRHSNQPQHF.

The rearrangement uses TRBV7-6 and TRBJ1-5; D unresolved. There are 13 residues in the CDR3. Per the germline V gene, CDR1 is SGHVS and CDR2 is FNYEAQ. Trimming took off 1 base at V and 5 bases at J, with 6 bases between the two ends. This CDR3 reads CASSLGIDQPQHF. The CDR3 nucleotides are TGTGCCAGCAGCTTAGGCATTGATCAGCCCCAGCATTTT.

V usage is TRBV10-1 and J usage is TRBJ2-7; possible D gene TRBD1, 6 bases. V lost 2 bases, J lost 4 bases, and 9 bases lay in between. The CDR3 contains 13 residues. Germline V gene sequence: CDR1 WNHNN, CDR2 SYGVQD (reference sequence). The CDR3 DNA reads TGCGCCAGCAGTGAGGGACAGAATTACGAGCAGTACTTC. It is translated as CASSEGQNYEQYF.

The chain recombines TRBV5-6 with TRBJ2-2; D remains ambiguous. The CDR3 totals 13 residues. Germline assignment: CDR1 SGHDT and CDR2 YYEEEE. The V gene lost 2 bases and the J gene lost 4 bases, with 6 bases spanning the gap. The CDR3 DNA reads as TGTGCCAGCAGCTTCCTGTTCACCGGGGAGCTGTTTTTT. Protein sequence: CASSFLFTGELFF.

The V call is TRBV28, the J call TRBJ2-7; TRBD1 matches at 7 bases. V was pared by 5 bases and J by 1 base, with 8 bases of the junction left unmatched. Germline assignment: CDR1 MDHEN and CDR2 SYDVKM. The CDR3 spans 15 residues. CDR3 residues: CASSPPTGQSYEQYF. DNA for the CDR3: TGTGCCAGCAGTCCCCCGACAGGGCAGTCCTACGAGCAGTACTTC.